Below are 7 T cell receptor beta chains sequenced from a single sample in a study of blood T cell repertoires in COVID-19. Clones were sequenced by immunoSEQ multiplex PCR, and TCRdb holds only the in-frame ones, with some missing. The sample has around 230,000 clones, about 80% seen once. Sequenced input: PBMCs or T cells enriched from blood (not recorded which). The receptors originated from a man aged 35-49 years who had recovered from COVID-19.

V is TRBV3-1 (or the pseudogene TRBV3-2) and J is TRBJ2-5; D is perhaps TRBD2 (6 bases). Germline V gene lookup returns CDR1 LGHDT and CDR2 YNNKEL (reference sequence). With 4 bases removed from V and 0 bases from J, the gap between germline ends came to 18 bases. This CDR3 is built from 17 residues. The CDR3: CASSLLWGEWNQETQYF. CDR3 nucleotides: TGTGCCAGCAGCCTCCTATGGGGGGAATGGAACCAAGAGACCCAGTACTTC.

The V call is TRBV5-1, the J call TRBJ1-1; 7 positions match TRBD1. This CDR3 is built from 15 residues. Germline V gene sequence: CDR1 SGHRS, CDR2 YFSETQ. V dropped 2 bases and J dropped 4; count of bases not matched to a gene: 8. The CDR3 spells CASSFSRGSGTEAFF. In nucleotides, the CDR3 is TGCGCCAGCAGCTTCTCCAGGGGGTCGGGCACTGAAGCTTTCTTT. Based on the CDR3 plus reference TRBV5-1 and TRBJ1-1, the full variable domain is KAGVTQTPRYLIKTRGQQVTLSCSPISGHRSVSWYQQTPGQGLQFLFEYFSETQRNKGNFPGRFSGRQFSNSRSEMNVSTLELGDSALYLCASSFSRGSGTEAFFGQGTRLTVV.

A few counts support this clone. The chain links TRBV7-8 to TRBJ2-2; D is ambiguous. The CDR3 sequence is 16 residues long. V lost 5 bases and J lost 1, with 14 bases in between. In germline, CDR1 is SGHVS, CDR2 FQNEAQ. The CDR3 spells CASSATKSENTGELFF. The CDR3 nucleotides are TGTGCCAGCAGCGCCACAAAATCCGAGAACACCGGGGAGCTGTTTTTT.

J is TRBJ2-5 and V is TRBV11-2, with 10 bases lining up with TRBD2. V shed 5 bases and J 3 bases; nucleotides not matched to a gene: 3. The germline V gene has CDR1 SGHAT and CDR2 FQNNGV. This CDR3 contains 14 residues. CDR3 amino acids: CASSTLAGKETQYF. The CDR3 DNA sequence: TGTGCCAGCAGCACACTAGCGGGGAAAGAGACCCAGTACTTC.

J is TRBJ2-2 and V is TRBV6-5; 7 bases match TRBD1. Germline loops: CDR1 MNHEY, CDR2 SVGAGI. There are 15 residues in the CDR3. With 5 bases clipped from V and 6 bases from J, the junction kept 9 bases outside the gene matches. The DNA of the CDR3 is TGTGCCAGCAGTAAATCGGGTACAGGGGCCGGGGAGCTGTTTTTT. It specifies CASSKSGTGAGELFF.

V gene TRBV7-9 combines with J gene TRBJ1-6; 9 bases are shared with TRBD1. V shed 5 bases and J 8 bases; nucleotides not matched to a gene: 7. The CDR3 covers 15 residues. Germline V CDR1 and CDR2: SEHNR, FQNEAQ (reference sequence). The CDR3 DNA is TGTGCCAGCAGCCCTTGGGACAGGGAAGATTCACCCCTCCACTTT. The encoded protein is CASSPWDREDSPLHF.

The chain joins TRBV19 to TRBJ1-3; 8 bases agree with TRBD1. This CDR3 is built from 15 residues. Trimming removed 8 bases from V and 3 bases from J; junction bases left unmatched: 9. Germline V gene sequence: CDR1 LNHDA, CDR2 SQIVND (reference sequence). In DNA form, the CDR3 reads TGTGCCAGTTGTCCCGGACAGGGCCGTGGAAACACCATATATTTT. As protein: CASCPGQGRGNTIYF.